This passage covers 4 T cell receptor beta chains from one sample sequenced in a study of blood T cell repertoires in COVID-19. TCRdb keeps only in-frame clones here, not all; method: immunoSEQ multiplex PCR. In the table there are over 110,000 clones, approximately 86% of which are singletons. Sequences were obtained from peripheral blood. The receptors come from a man aged 70 or older with acute or convalescent COVID-19.

This sequence joins TRBV15 and TRBJ2-3; D is perhaps TRBD2 (5 bases). With 5 bases removed from V and 0 bases from J, the gap between germline ends came to 6 bases. The CDR3 covers 13 residues. CDR1 is LNHNV and CDR2 is YYDKDF in the germline V gene (reference sequence). CDR3 in amino acids: CATSRGSTDTQYF. DNA of the CDR3: TGTGCCACCAGCCGCGGGAGCACAGATACGCAGTATTTT.

In its sample, this clone was seen once. The V call is TRBV6-5, the J call TRBJ2-4; 9 nucleotides match TRBD1. The CDR3 is 15 residues long. Germline loops: CDR1 MNHEY, CDR2 SVGAGI. V lost 6 bases, J lost 0 bases, and 3 bases stayed unmatched. The DNA of the CDR3 is TGTGCCAGCAGCCAGACAGGGGGAGCCAAAAACATTCAGTACTTC. Its translation is CASSQTGGAKNIQYF.

The chain combines TRBV30 with TRBJ1-2; 10 bases match TRBD1. Germline V lookup: CDR1 GTSNPN, CDR2 SVGIG (reference sequence). The CDR3 is made up of 14 amino acids. Trimming at V came to 2 bases and at J to 2 bases, leaving 2 bases not matched to a gene. The CDR3 spells CAWSWDRGNYGYTF. CDR3 DNA: TGTGCCTGGAGTTGGGACAGGGGAAACTATGGCTACACCTTC.

The CDR3 DNA follows: TGTGCCAGCAGTGAACCAGGGGCAAACGGGGAGCTGTTTTTT. This translates into CASSEPGANGELFF. The chain links TRBV6-1 to TRBJ2-2, with D possibly being TRBD1 (6 bases). The CDR3 runs 14 residues. Germline assignment: CDR1 MNHNS and CDR2 SASEGT. The V gene lost 2 bases and the J gene lost 7 bases, with 11 bases spanning the gap.